This T cell receptor (beta chain) is drawn from a study of cytomegalovirus exposure and HLA in healthy donors. In the study overall: It was reported in a later analysis that the approximately 120 validation repertoires used the same platform as the roughly 700 first-cohort repertoires. Study conclusions and caveats: Published work reported that the classifier diagnosed cytomegalovirus status with high specificity and sensitivity. In vitro testing confirmed a few CMV-associated chains as specific for CMV antigens. Associated with cytomegalovirus, according to the listing, were about 160 TCR beta chains.

Of note for this clone: Its antigen is not known.

Here immunoSEQ multiplex PCR was the method, and the copy in TCRdb shows in-frame clones only, minus some. The table lists about 280,000 clones, around 87% of them singletons, with approximately 0.95% in the top ten. The germline V and J ends were trimmed by 6 bases and 2 bases, with 13 bases remaining between them. From germline, CDR1 is SQVTM and CDR2 ANQGSEA. CDR3 size: 13 residues. This clonotype was sampled from a woman between 18 and 29 years old in good health and CMV-seronegative. The V and J genes are TRBV29-1 and TRBJ2-5; D possibly corresponds to TRBD2 (5 bases). The sequencing sample was made of PBMCs. This chain's CDR3 is CSVGLGVQETQYF. CDR3 in DNA: TGCAGCGTGGGCCTGGGAGTGCAAGAGACCCAGTACTTC.